The 2 T cell receptor beta chains below were found in one sample sequenced in a study of blood T cell repertoires in COVID-19 (dated by TCRdb to 2019 to 2021). The library was produced with the immunoSEQ multiplex PCR assay. TCRdb obtained this table from immuneACCESS and retained in-frame rearrangements with V and J assigned. These tables miss some clones; where compared with another copy, unresolved V genes account for less than half of the shortfall, and the remainder is unexplained. The sample table contains some 350,000 clones; only one count was recorded for 89% of them. Of the sample, around 3% falls within the top ten clones. The sample taken for sequencing was peripheral blood. Receptors originate from a woman in her twenties or thirties with COVID-19, enrolled during active disease.

This clone was observed a single time. The chain couples TRBV29-1 to TRBJ1-3, with TRBD1 identical over 9 bases. The ends lost 3 bases at V and 4 bases at J; junction bases unmatched: 10. This CDR3 comprises 16 residues. Germline lookup yields CDR1 SQVTM and CDR2 ANQGSEA. CDR3 in DNA: TGCAGCGTTGAGGGCCCGCGACAGGGGGTGGGAAACACCATATATTTT. Translated: CSVEGPRQGVGNTIYF.

This clone was recorded once. The gene calls are TRBV2 and TRBJ2-7, with D possibly TRBD1 on 6 matching bases. Looked up from germline, CDR1 is SNHLY and CDR2 is FYNNEI. Trimming removed 8 bases from V and 3 bases from J, with 11 bases in between. The CDR3 loop spans 12 amino acids. CDR3 region: CASGGSFYEQYF. In nucleotides, the CDR3 is TGTGCCAGCGGGGGCAGCTTCTACGAGCAGTACTTC. Using reference TRBV2 and TRBJ2-7 for the parts outside the CDR3, the full variable domain is EPEVTQTPSHQVTQMGQEVILRCVPISNHLYFYWYRQILGQKVEFLVSFYNNEISEKSEIFDDQFSVERPDGSNFTLKIRSTKLEDSAMYFCASGGSFYEQYFGPGTRLTVT.